One and the same sample provided the 18 T cell receptor beta chains below, sequenced in a study of shared clonotypes between healthy human individuals. Sequencing was performed with immunoSEQ multiplex PCR; in TCRdb, only in-frame clones are kept and a portion is missing. The sample has hundreds of thousands of clones; approximately 79% are singletons. Sequenced sample: memory CD4+ T cells sorted from blood. Noted subset: CD45RA-negative fraction. Receptors originate from a young woman in good health.

V is TRBV6-1 and J is TRBJ1-5; a weak D match, TRBD1 (5 bases). Germline V CDR1 and CDR2: MNHNS, SASEGT. V was cut by 5 bases and J by 0 bases, with 11 bases left in between. The CDR3 runs to 15 residues. The CDR3 sequence is CASSFQGASNQPQHF. Written as DNA, the CDR3 is TGTGCCAGCAGTTTCCAGGGAGCTAGCAATCAGCCCCAGCATTTT.

The table lists this clone with a count of one. The rearrangement uses TRBV30 and TRBJ2-7; TRBD1 might be the D (5 bases). V was trimmed by 0 bases and J by 1 base, leaving 16 bases between them. The length of the CDR3 is 16 residues. Germline V gene sequence: CDR1 GTSNPN, CDR2 SVGIG (reference sequence). CDR3 nucleotides: TGTGCCTGGAGTGTCTCAAAAATCCAGGGTTCCTACGAGCAGTACTTC. It codes for CAWSVSKIQGSYEQYF.

This chain's CDR3 is CASRGLAADTQYF. The CDR3 region has the DNA TGTGCCAGCAGAGGACTAGCGGCAGATACGCAGTATTTT. The gene calls are TRBV6-6 and TRBJ2-3; 10 bases line up with TRBD2. V trimming: 6 bases; J trimming: 4 bases; junction bases outside the gene matches: 1. Germline V gives CDR1 MNHNY, CDR2 SVGAGI (reference sequence). This CDR3 has 13 amino acids.

The CDR3 DNA is TGTGCCAGCAGTTTCGCGGACAGGGTCCCAGATACGCAGTATTTT. This encodes CASSFADRVPDTQYF. This chain joins TRBV6-5 and TRBJ2-3, with 8 bases lining up with TRBD1. The CDR3 spans 15 residues. In germline, CDR1 is MNHEY, CDR2 SVGAGI. V lost 4 bases and J lost 4; bases outside the gene matches: 7.

This clone was detected a few times. The chain links TRBV2 to TRBJ1-4; D is unresolved. The length of the CDR3 is 13 residues. The V end lost 5 bases, the J end lost 5 bases, and 9 bases lay between the germline ends. CDR1 is SNHLY and CDR2 is FYNNEI in the germline V gene. The CDR3 nucleotides read TGTGCCAGCAGTACAGTATCGAATGAAAAACTGTTTTTT. As protein: CASSTVSNEKLFF.

This clone was found a few times. The gene calls are TRBV29-1 and TRBJ1-1; D call uncertain. Germline V gene lookup returns CDR1 SQVTM and CDR2 ANQGSEA. This CDR3 spans 11 amino acids. V was shortened by 5 bases and J by 0 bases, with 4 bases between the two germline ends. The CDR3 reads CSVLLNTEAFF. The CDR3 nucleotides are TGCAGCGTTCTGTTGAACACTGAAGCTTTCTTT.

The chain joins TRBV6-1 to TRBJ2-4; D is tentatively TRBD1 or TRBD2 (5 bases each). This CDR3 has 14 residues. CDR1 is MNHNS, CDR2 SASEGT, per germline. Trimming shortened V by 5 bases and J by 8 bases, and 16 bases separated the two germline ends. This CDR3 reads CASSPRPLGDIQYF. CDR3 nucleotides: TGTGCCAGCAGTCCACGGCCTCTGGGGGACATTCAGTACTTC.

The J gene is TRBJ1-2, the V gene TRBV2, with D unclear. The CDR3 extends over 13 amino acids. V was cut by 2 bases and J by 8 bases, with 12 bases left in between. From germline, CDR1 is SNHLY and CDR2 FYNNEI. CDR3 loop: CASSESDRRGYTF. The CDR3 DNA follows: TGTGCCAGCAGTGAAAGTGACCGGCGGGGCTACACCTTC. Variable domain in full (rest from reference TRBV2 and TRBJ1-2): EPEVTQTPSHQVTQMGQEVILRCVPISNHLYFYWYRQILGQKVEFLVSFYNNEISEKSEIFDDQFSVERPDGSNFTLKIRSTKLEDSAMYFCASSESDRRGYTFGSGTRLTVV.

This clone has only a few counts. The rearrangement links TRBV11-1 to TRBJ1-1; the D gene is possibly TRBD1 (5 bases). Trimming removed 3 bases from V and 8 bases from J, with 13 bases in between. The CDR3 sequence is 13 residues long. Germline V gives CDR1 SGHAT, CDR2 FQDESV (reference sequence). The CDR3 loop reads CASSLEGFGEAFF. Written as DNA, the CDR3 is TGTGCCAGCAGCTTGGAGGGGTTTGGAGAAGCTTTCTTT.

The chain employs TRBV7-9 and TRBJ1-2, with TRBD1 matching 7 bases. After removal of 5 bases from V and 1 base from J, the junction contained 4 bases not matched to a gene. CDR1 is SEHNR, CDR2 FQNEAQ, per germline (reference sequence). CDR3 length equals 14 residues. The CDR3 here is CASSRTGDNYGYTF. CDR3 nucleotides: TGTGCCAGCAGCCGGACAGGTGATAACTATGGCTACACCTTC.

The V gene is TRBV7-7, the J gene TRBJ2-5, with 8 bases identical to TRBD2. The CDR3 totals 14 residues. After removal of 5 bases from V and 2 bases from J, the junction contained 4 bases not matched to a gene. Germline loops: CDR1 SSHAT, CDR2 FNYEAQ (reference sequence). The CDR3 nucleotides read TGTGCCAGCAGCAAGACTAGCGCACAAGAGACCCAGTACTTC. The encoded protein is CASSKTSAQETQYF.

The chain employs TRBV4-2 and TRBJ2-2; D may be TRBD2 (6 bases). V lost 1 base to trimming and J lost 3 bases, with 18 bases between them. The V gene's germline CDR1 is LGHNA and CDR2 YNFKEQ. This CDR3 region has 18 residues. The CDR3 DNA reads as TGTGCCAGCAGCCAAGGGGTCACCCAGCGGGCTTACACCGGGGAGCTGTTTTTT. Its protein is CASSQGVTQRAYTGELFF.

This clone has ten or more counts. J is TRBJ2-3 and V is TRBV5-1, with TRBD2 identical over 7 bases. The V gene's germline CDR1 is SGHRS and CDR2 YFSETQ. Unmatched junction bases numbered 10, after V lost 4 bases and J lost 5 bases. CDR3 length: 15 amino acids. The CDR3 region has the DNA TGCGCCAGCAGCATTGGGACTATCGAAGAAGATACGCAGTATTTT. As protein: CASSIGTIEEDTQYF.

This clone was seen at least ten times. The chain combines TRBV15 with TRBJ1-2, with 9 bases aligning to TRBD1. CDR1 is LNHNV and CDR2 is YYDKDF in the germline V gene (reference sequence). With 3 bases clipped from V and 8 bases from J, the junction kept 13 bases outside the gene matches. There are 16 residues in the CDR3. The CDR3 region has the DNA TGTGCCACCAGCAGGGGCGGACAGGGGCCATTTGGCGGCTACACCTTC. It translates to CATSRGGQGPFGGYTF.

The chain recombines TRBV6-1 with TRBJ2-1; 8 nucleotides agree with TRBD2. The CDR3 extends over 17 amino acids. The ends lost 2 bases at V and 0 bases at J; junction bases unmatched: 6. The V gene's germline CDR1 is MNHNS and CDR2 SASEGT. CDR3 loop: CASSELTGGSSYNEQFF. As DNA, the CDR3 is TGTGCCAGCAGTGAACTTACGGGGGGGAGCTCCTACAATGAGCAGTTCTTC.

This chain joins TRBV28 and TRBJ1-1, with TRBD1 identical over 7 bases. Per germline, CDR1 MDHEN and CDR2 SYDVKM. The CDR3 is made up of 17 amino acids. Trimming removed 5 bases from V and 0 bases from J; junction bases left unmatched: 12. For the CDR3, the DNA is TGTGCCAGCAGTCCCCTCCGACAGGGAGCCATGAACACTGAAGCTTTCTTT. This translates into CASSPLRQGAMNTEAFF.

V gene TRBV16 combines with J gene TRBJ2-6; TRBD1 is a possible D gene (6 bases). The length of the CDR3 is 17 residues. Trimming took 1 base from V and 0 from J, leaving 10 bases between them. CDR1 is KGHSY and CDR2 is FQNENV in the germline V gene. The CDR3 loop is CASSQYSGDSGANVLTF. The CDR3 region has the DNA TGTGCCAGCAGCCAATATTCAGGGGACTCTGGGGCCAACGTCCTGACTTTC.

The chain is built from TRBV25-1 and TRBJ2-1, with 11 bases that match TRBD2. The CDR3 spans 15 residues. CDR1 MGHDK and CDR2 SYGVNS come from the germline V gene. V shed 3 bases, J shed 8 bases, and the junction held 6 bases outside the gene matches. The CDR3 loop is CASSEGSGRAYEQFF. CDR3 DNA: TGTGCCAGCAGTGAGGGTAGCGGGAGGGCCTATGAGCAGTTCTTC.